This T cell receptor beta chain originates from a study of PD-L1 blockade in urothelial cancer (dated by TCRdb to about 2017). Notes on the research overall: Therapy was started in the mid-2010s for all patients, and atezolizumab 1,200 mg was administered intravenously every 3 weeks. About nine tenths of the roughly 29 patients were identified as males with urothelial cancer of bladder origin, and a prior smoking history was reported by 18 of 29 patients. An ECOG performance status of 0 or 1 was recorded for the patients, and 0 to 3 prior chemotherapy regimens had been received by the patients. A median of around 1,400 T cells and roughly 1,100 unique TCRs was obtained from tumor samples, and a median clonality of approximately 0.096 and a median T cell proportion of about 0.099 were observed. The study was an exploratory multi-omic analysis of somatic, immune and clinical correlates of response to PD-L1 blockade with atezolizumab in urothelial cancer. Pretreatment tumor samples, along with matched peripheral blood collected serially before and after atezolizumab treatment, underwent TCR sequencing. Progression-free survival longer than 6 months counted as durable clinical benefit, and TCR features were additionally tested against both progression-free and overall survival. In the same patients who had TCR sequencing, pretreatment tumors also underwent whole exome sequencing and RNA sequencing. Nine patients reached durable clinical benefit, while 20 patients did not. Some 30 patients had pretreatment blood TCR-seq, some 25 had at least one posttreatment blood collection, and some 25 had tumor TCR-seq. Five patients were left out of tumor TCR analyses because tumors from two patients failed quality control and three patients had no tumor available.

The germline V gene encodes CDR1 MNHGY and CDR2 SAAAGT. V loses 5 bases, J loses 2 bases, and the germline ends lie 13 bases apart. Inclusive of the bounding cysteine and phenylalanine, the CDR3 is 15 residues long. Only the CDR3 region is kept as DNA, spanning 45 bases read in frame from base 1. Study-wide conclusions, independent of this receptor: Because of the small sample size (n ≈ 31) and the many exploratory analyses performed, the results are intended to be regarded as hypothesis-generating. The proportion of tumor-infiltrating T lymphocytes was higher in patients with durable benefit (n of about 25, Mann-Whitney p = 0.047). Greater expansion of tumor-associated TCR clones in peripheral blood 3 weeks after the start of treatment was observed in patients with durable benefit (n ≈ 22, p = 0.022). FFPE tumor samples that were not collected immediately before treatment were used, and only one sample per patient was analyzed, so heterogeneity was possibly missed.

Points on this clone: Its antigen specificity is not known. Per-base quality was not reported, and no clone a single base away is much larger than it.

The sample's time point label is to be understood as: pretreatment tumor sample. The cohort comprised more than 25 patients with locally advanced or metastatic urothelial carcinoma treated at Memorial Sloan Kettering on a trial protocol. Every piece of tumor tissue used for sequencing was obtained prior to atezolizumab dosing. The Qiagen DNeasy Blood extraction kit was used to purify genomic DNA from total PBMCs and from tumor samples. Each PCR received spiked-in synthetic TCR analog templates so that absolute template abundance could be estimated from read counts. In FFPE tumors, housekeeping genes were amplified and quantified to estimate usable DNA and calculate T cell fraction. TCRbeta CDR3 regions were amplified from genomic DNA with bias-controlled V and J gene primers using the immunoSEQ assay. Rearranged TCRbeta segments were sequenced at approximately 20X coverage. As for the authors' bioinformatics: Sequencing errors were corrected by clustering and CDR3s were annotated against IMGT to assign V, D and J genes. Downstream analyses used only productive TCRbeta rearrangements, leaving out any out-of-frame or stop-codon sequences. Clonality was calculated as one minus the Shannon entropy normalized by the log of the number of unique productive sequences. Clones differing between time points or between blood and tumor were identified using Fisher's exact test with Benjamini-Hochberg correction, with an adjusted p below 0.01 applied as the threshold. TCRdb holds this immuneACCESS table with in-frame rearrangements only. Some clones are missing; in checked studies, unresolved V genes explain under half, and the rest has no known cause. That table gives V, J and clone size, and the DNA gave D and trimming. The sample contains about 2,300 clones, 30% to 45% of them found a single time. The ten most abundant clones make up about a fifth of the sample.

The chain joins TRBV6-8 to TRBJ1-3; a tentative D match to TRBD1 spans 5 bases. This clonotype was sampled from a man between 60 and 70 years old with urothelial cancer. The source material was tumor tissue, sampled before atezolizumab (anti-PD-L1) treatment. CDR3 region: CASSILGGAGNTIYF. DNA sequence: TGTGCCAGCAGTATTCTAGGAGGGGCTGGAAACACCATATATTTT.